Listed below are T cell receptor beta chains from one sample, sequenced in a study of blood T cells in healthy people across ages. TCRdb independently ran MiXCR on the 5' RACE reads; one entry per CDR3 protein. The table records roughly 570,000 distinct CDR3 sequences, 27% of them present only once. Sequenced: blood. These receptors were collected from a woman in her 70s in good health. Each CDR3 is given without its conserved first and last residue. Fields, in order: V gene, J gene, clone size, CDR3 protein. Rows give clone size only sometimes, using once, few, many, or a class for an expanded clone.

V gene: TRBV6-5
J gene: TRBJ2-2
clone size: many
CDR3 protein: ASKDSYTGELF

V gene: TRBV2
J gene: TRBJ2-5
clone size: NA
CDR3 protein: ASSEKGVPQETQY

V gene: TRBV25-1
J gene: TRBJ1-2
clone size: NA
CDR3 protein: ASSARAGGYT

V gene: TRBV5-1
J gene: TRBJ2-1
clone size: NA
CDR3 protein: ASVIRGGGLNNEQF

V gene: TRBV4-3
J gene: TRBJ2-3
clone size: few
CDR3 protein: ASSQWRTGGGTDTQY

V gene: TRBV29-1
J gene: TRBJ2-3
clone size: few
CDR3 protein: SADNRGQDTQY

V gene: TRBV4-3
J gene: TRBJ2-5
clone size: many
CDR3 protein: ATRYPGLGGETQY

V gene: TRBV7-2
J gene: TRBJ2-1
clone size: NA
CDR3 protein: ASSPLSSGGVNEQF

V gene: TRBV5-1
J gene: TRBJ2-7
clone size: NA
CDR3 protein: ASSLQYPNEQY

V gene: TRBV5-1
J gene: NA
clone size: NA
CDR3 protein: ASSKGTSGYNEQF

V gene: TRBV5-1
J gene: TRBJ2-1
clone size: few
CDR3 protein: ASSLSAGGYHEQF

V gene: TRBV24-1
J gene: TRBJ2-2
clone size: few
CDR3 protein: ASADRRNTGELF

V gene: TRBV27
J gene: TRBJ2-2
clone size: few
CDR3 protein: ASSSTSTARLSGELF

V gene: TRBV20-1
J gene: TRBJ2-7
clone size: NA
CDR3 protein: SARDRKGGYEQY

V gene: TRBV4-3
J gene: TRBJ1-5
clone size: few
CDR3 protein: ASSQDWGGGPQH

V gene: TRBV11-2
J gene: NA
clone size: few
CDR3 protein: ASSPHGGGAYEQY

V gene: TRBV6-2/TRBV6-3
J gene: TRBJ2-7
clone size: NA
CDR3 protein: ASSSPQSSYEQY

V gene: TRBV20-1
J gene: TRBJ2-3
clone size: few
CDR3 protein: SANQGRGDTQY

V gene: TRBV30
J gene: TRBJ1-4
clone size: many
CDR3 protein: AWSPGDEKLF

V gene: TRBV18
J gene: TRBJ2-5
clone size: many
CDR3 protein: ASSPQRGEQETQY

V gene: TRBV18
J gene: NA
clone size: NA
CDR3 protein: ASSPSSASYNEQF

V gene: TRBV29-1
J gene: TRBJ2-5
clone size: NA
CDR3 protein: SVEDRRQETQY

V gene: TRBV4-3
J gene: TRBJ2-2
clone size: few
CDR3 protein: ASSQEGKGLNTGELF

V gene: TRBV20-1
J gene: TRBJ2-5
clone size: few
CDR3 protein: SALKGQGRETQY

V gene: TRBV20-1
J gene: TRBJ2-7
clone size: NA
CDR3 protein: SARYRGGVTGYEQY

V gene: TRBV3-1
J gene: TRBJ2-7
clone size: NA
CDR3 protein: ASSPSDRGFYVQY

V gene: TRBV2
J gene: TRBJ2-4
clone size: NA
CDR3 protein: ASSEGPATFQY

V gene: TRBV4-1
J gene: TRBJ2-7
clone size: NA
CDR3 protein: ANSQDVGYEQY

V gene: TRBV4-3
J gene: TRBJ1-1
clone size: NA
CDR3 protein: ASSQRDNRPHEAF

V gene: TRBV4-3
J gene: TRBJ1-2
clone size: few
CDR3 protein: ASSQPGTGLGYT

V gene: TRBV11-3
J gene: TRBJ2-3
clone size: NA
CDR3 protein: ASSPDSSTQY

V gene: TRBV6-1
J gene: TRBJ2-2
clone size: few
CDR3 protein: AGGDRQISNTGELF

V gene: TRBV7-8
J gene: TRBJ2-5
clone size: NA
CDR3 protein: ASSLVARLGTQY

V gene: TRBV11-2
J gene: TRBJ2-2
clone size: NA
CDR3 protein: ASSLLLAGVTGELF

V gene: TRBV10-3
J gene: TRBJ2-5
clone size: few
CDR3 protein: AINPGGFETQY

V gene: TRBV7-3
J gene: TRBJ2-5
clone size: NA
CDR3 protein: ASSPTGIKRTQY

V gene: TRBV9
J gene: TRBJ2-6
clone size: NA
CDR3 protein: ASSFVASGANVLT

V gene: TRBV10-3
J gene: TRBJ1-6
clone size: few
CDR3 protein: ASSADRANNSPLH

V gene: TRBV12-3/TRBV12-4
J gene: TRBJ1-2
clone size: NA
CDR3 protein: ASSSGRGHGYT

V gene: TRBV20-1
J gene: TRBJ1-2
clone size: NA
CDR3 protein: SARVGSGAYGYT

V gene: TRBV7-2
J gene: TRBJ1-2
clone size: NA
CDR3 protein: ASTTRSFTLYGYT

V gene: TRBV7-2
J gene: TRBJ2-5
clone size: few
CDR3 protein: ASSLSGATGQETQY

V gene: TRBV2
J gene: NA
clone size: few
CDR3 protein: ASTRQGRYNEQF

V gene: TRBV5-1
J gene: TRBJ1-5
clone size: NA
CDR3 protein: ASSLEVGDNQPQH

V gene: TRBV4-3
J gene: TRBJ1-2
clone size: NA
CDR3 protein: ASSQDFTGSGYGYT

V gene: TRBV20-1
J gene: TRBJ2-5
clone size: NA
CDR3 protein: SANRGARETQY

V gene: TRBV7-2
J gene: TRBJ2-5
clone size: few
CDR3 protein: ASSLGGSGKETQY

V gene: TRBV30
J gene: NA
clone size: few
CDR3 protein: AWSGGLLGCEQY

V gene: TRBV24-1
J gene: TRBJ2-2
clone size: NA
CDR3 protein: ATSDSEAGRNTGELF

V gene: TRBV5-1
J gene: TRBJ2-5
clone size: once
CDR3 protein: ASSLVTSGSGKTQY

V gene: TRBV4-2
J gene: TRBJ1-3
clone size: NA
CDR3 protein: ASSQRDRDTGNTIY

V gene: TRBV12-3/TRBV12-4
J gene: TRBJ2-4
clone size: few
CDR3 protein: ASSTRDRASPIQY

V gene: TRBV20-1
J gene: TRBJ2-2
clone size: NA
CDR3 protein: SAPRGANTGELF

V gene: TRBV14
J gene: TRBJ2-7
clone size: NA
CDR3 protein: ASSQVWTGSYEQY

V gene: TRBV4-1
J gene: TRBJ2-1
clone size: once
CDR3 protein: ASSQESQQVVSYNEQF

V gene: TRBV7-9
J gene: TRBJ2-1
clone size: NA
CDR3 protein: ASSIGDRGAYNEQF

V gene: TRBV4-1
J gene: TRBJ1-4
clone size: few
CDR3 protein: ASSKGSNEKLF

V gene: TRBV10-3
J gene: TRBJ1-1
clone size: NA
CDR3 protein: AIRGTGDMNTEAF

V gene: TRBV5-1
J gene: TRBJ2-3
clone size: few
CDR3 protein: ASSLLQPTDTQY